The rows below give T cell receptor beta chains drawn from one sample of a study of shared clonotypes between healthy human individuals. Only in-frame clones appear in the TCRdb table, and some are missing; sequencing was by immunoSEQ multiplex PCR. This sample has roughly 2,500,000 clones; 80% to 95% occur once, and the top ten carry about 0.39%. Sequencing used naive CD4+ T cells from PBMCs. The origin of the receptors is a man younger than 35 in good health. Some clones in this sample may be carry-over from other donors' samples. The conserved cysteine and the conserved F or W are not part of the CDR3 here. Some rows mark clone size as missing; the rest say once, few, many or name a class of expanded clone.

TRBV29-1	.	TRBJ2-6	SVGQGAGGANVLT
TRBV2	.	TRBJ1-5	ASRDRGPVQPQH
TRBV11-3	.	TRBJ2-2	ASSLQGTTGELF
TRBV5-1	.	TRBJ2-5	ASSLGTALQETQY
TRBV10-3	.	TRBJ1-3	AIKAGNTIY
TRBV25-1	.	TRBJ2-7	ASSELGANSYEQY
TRBV19	.	TRBJ2-5	ASRGADDQETQY
TRBV5-1	.	TRBJ2-3	ASSSSSGRADTQY
TRBV2	few	TRBJ2-7	ASSRAPSYEQY
TRBV7-3	.	TRBJ1-1	ASSSHGGVTEAF
TRBV28	.	TRBJ1-2	ASSLFGGASGYT
TRBV5-1	.	TRBJ2-1	ASTPTDYNEQF
TRBV27	.	TRBJ2-6	ASGRQDGFFSGANVLT
TRBV6-1	.	TRBJ1-1	ASSRAAAMTEAF
TRBV30	.	TRBJ2-7	AWSVSNRGISYEQY
TRBV28	.	TRBJ1-5	ASSRRRDQPQH
TRBV13	.	TRBJ1-3	ASTHRASGNTIY
TRBV6-1	.	TRBJ1-5	ASSEGWTNQPQH
TRBV5-1	.	TRBJ2-3	ASSFFGTDTQY
TRBV6-1	few	TRBJ2-7	ASRGRGGTYEQY
TRBV27	.	TRBJ1-5	ASSSGGQGSNQPQH
TRBV28	.	TRBJ1-4	ASSIWTGRLF
TRBV30	.	TRBJ2-7	AWKGGTGSHEQY
TRBV20-1	.	TRBJ1-1	SARVTGYAF
TRBV9	.	TRBJ2-2	ASSVIHGELF
TRBV4-3	.	TRBJ1-6	ASSQVGQGNSPLH
TRBV18	.	TRBJ2-7	ASSPLAGGSYEQY
TRBV28	.	TRBJ1-1	ASSFWENTEAF
TRBV19	.	TRBJ1-5	ASSPPYQPQH
TRBV28	.	TRBJ1-5	ASSLEQPQH
TRBV28	.	TRBJ2-5	ASSFPGRGLGETQY
TRBV11-2	.	TRBJ1-4	ASSPRANEKLF
TRBV6-5	.	TRBJ1-2	ASSGWDRGINGYT
TRBV4-3	.	TRBJ2-3	ASSQEGDTQY
TRBV28	.	TRBJ2-7	ASSFRLYEQY
TRBV7-3	.	TRBJ1-2	ASSFSRAGGYT
TRBV18	.	TRBJ2-2	ASSQRGGELF
TRBV7-9	.	TRBJ1-1	ASSFPPGKNVGNTEAF
TRBV25-1	once	TRBJ2-7	ASSGEEALSSYEQY
TRBV9	.	TRBJ2-7	ASSVGYSSYEQY
TRBV5-1	.	TRBJ2-7	ASSEGSRDEQY
TRBV7-3	.	TRBJ2-2	ASSRDINTGELF
TRBV5-1	.	TRBJ1-4	ASSLTGGTNEKLF
TRBV5-5	once	TRBJ1-4	ASSLGATNEKLF
TRBV14	.	TRBJ1-1	ASSLQVLAGTEAF